Listed below are T cell receptor beta chains from one sample, sequenced in a study of identical twins. TCRdb re-analysed the 5' RACE reads in MiXCR, keeping a single row per CDR3 protein. The sample includes 450,000 to 600,000 distinct CDR3 sequences, about a fifth of them seen just once. A further study also used this sample, focusing on yellow fever vaccine responses in identical twins.

The sequencing sample was made of CD4+ T cells sorted from blood. The receptors shown here come from a woman aged 18-29 years in good health. CDR3s include the opening cysteine and the closing phenylalanine or tryptophan. The order of the fields is clone size, J gene, D gene, V gene, CDR3 protein, CDR3 DNA. D genes are given only for firm matches. Expanded clones get a size class; other rows say once, few or many, or leave the size out.

size: -
J: TRBJ2-7
D: -
V: TRBV11-3
CDR3: CASSFQLAEERYEQYF
DNA: TGTGCCAGCAGCTTCCAACTCGCGGAGGAGAGGTACGAGCAGTACTTC

size: -
J: TRBJ2-4
D: TRBD1
V: TRBV6-6
CDR3: CASWDREGQNIQYF
DNA: TGTGCCAGCTGGGACAGGGAAGGTCAAAACATTCAGTACTTC

size: -
J: TRBJ2-2
D: -
V: TRBV7-3
CDR3: CASSLEGRMNTGELFF
DNA: TGTGCCAGCAGCTTAGAGGGGCGAATGAACACCGGGGAGCTGTTTTTT

size: few
J: TRBJ2-7
D: TRBD1
V: TRBV11-2
CDR3: CASSSPGQGSEQYF
DNA: TGTGCCAGCAGCTCCCCCGGACAGGGCTCCGAGCAGTACTTC

size: few
J: TRBJ2-1
D: TRBD2
V: TRBV10-3
CDR3: CAISESKLAGVYNEQFF
DNA: TGTGCCATCAGTGAGTCGAAGCTAGCGGGAGTCTACAATGAGCAGTTCTTC

size: -
J: TRBJ2-5
D: TRBD2
V: TRBV27
CDR3: CASSANPSGRRETQYF
DNA: TGTGCCAGCAGTGCCAACCCTAGCGGGAGAAGGGAGACCCAGTACTTC

size: few
J: TRBJ1-1
D: TRBD1
V: TRBV28
CDR3: CASSFRRGRSPEAFF
DNA: TGTGCCAGCAGTTTTAGGAGGGGGCGGTCTCCTGAAGCTTTCTTT

size: few
J: TRBJ2-2
D: -
V: TRBV20-1
CDR3: CSARALAGDGGELFF
DNA: TGCAGTGCTAGAGCTTTAGCAGGGGACGGCGGGGAGCTGTTTTTT

size: few
J: TRBJ2-1
D: TRBD2
V: TRBV5-1
CDR3: CASSLAQRGNNEQFF
DNA: TGCGCCAGCAGCTTGGCTCAGCGGGGTAACAATGAGCAGTTCTTC

size: -
J: TRBJ2-1
D: TRBD2
V: TRBV7-9
CDR3: CASSFRTSGRSDEQFF
DNA: TGTGCCAGCAGCTTCCGGACTAGCGGGAGGTCCGATGAGCAGTTCTTC

size: few
J: TRBJ1-1
D: -
V: TRBV20-1
CDR3: CSVSTSVNTEAFF
DNA: TGCAGTGTTTCAACTTCTGTCAACACTGAAGCTTTCTTT

size: -
J: TRBJ2-7
D: TRBD1
V: TRBV20-1
CDR3: CSAKKGGKSSYEQYF
DNA: TGCAGTGCCAAAAAAGGGGGCAAGAGCTCCTACGAGCAGTACTTC

size: -
J: TRBJ2-3
D: TRBD1
V: TRBV7-4
CDR3: CARTRGLSTDTQYF
DNA: TGTGCCAGAACCAGGGGGCTGAGCACAGATACGCAGTATTTT

size: -
J: TRBJ2-1
D: -
V: TRBV5-1
CDR3: CASSFEDIRYNEQFF
DNA: TGCGCCAGCAGCTTCGAGGATATTAGATACAATGAGCAGTTCTTC

size: few
J: TRBJ2-5
D: -
V: TRBV5-1
CDR3: CASSRGRKETQYF
DNA: TGCGCCAGCAGCCGCGGACGGAAAGAGACCCAGTACTTC

size: -
J: TRBJ2-2
D: TRBD2
V: TRBV7-6
CDR3: CASSPQVGGTNTGELFF
DNA: TGTGCCAGCAGCCCCCAAGTCGGGGGGACGAACACCGGGGAGCTGTTTTTT

size: few
J: TRBJ1-1
D: TRBD1
V: TRBV28
CDR3: CASSPVGQGTEAFF
DNA: TGTGCCAGCAGTCCCGTTGGACAGGGAACTGAAGCTTTCTTT

size: many
J: TRBJ2-3
D: TRBD2
V: TRBV6-1
CDR3: CASRPLAGTDTQYF
DNA: TGTGCCAGCAGGCCACTAGCGGGCACAGATACGCAGTATTTT

size: few
J: TRBJ2-7
D: -
V: TRBV28
CDR3: CASTLDTGGYEQYF
DNA: TGTGCCAGCACCCTTGACACGGGCGGGTACGAGCAGTACTTC

size: few
J: TRBJ2-1
D: -
V: TRBV7-3
CDR3: CASSLIGADNEQFF
DNA: TGTGCCAGCAGCTTAATTGGAGCGGACAATGAGCAGTTCTTC

size: -
J: TRBJ2-1
D: -
V: TRBV24-1
CDR3: CATSDFSGGGWSEQFF
DNA: TGTGCCACCAGTGATTTCTCCGGGGGCGGATGGAGTGAGCAGTTCTTC

size: once
J: TRBJ2-2
D: -
V: TRBV2
CDR3: CAIRTYSRGLANTGELFF
DNA: TGTGCCATACGAACTTATAGTCGAGGGTTGGCGAACACCGGGGAGCTGTTTTTT

size: few
J: TRBJ2-1
D: -
V: TRBV2
CDR3: CASLRGATYNEQFF
DNA: TGTGCCAGCCTAAGAGGAGCCACCTACAATGAGCAGTTCTTC

size: -
J: TRBJ2-3
D: -
V: TRBV21-1
CDR3: CASSNGLARTDTQYF
DNA: TGTGCCAGCAGCAACGGACTAGCTCGCACAGATACGCAGTATTTT

size: few
J: TRBJ1-4
D: TRBD1
V: TRBV27
CDR3: CASSLTPPGGFGKLFF
DNA: TGTGCCAGCAGTTTAACTCCTCCAGGGGGCTTTGGAAAACTGTTTTTT

size: few
J: TRBJ2-1
D: -
V: TRBV6-1
CDR3: CASTWSVAGVYEQFF
DNA: TGTGCCAGCACCTGGTCAGTCGCAGGGGTCTATGAGCAGTTCTTC

size: -
J: TRBJ2-1
D: -
V: TRBV3-1
CDR3: CASSPTTAYNEQFF
DNA: TGTGCCAGCAGCCCAACGACAGCTTACAATGAGCAGTTCTTC

size: many
J: TRBJ1-5
D: -
V: TRBV12-3/TRBV12-4
CDR3: CASSRDRSNQPQHF
DNA: TGTGCCAGCAGCCGCGACAGGAGCAATCAGCCCCAGCATTTT

size: few
J: TRBJ2-4
D: TRBD1
V: TRBV29-1
CDR3: CSVEDRAGAKNIQYF
DNA: TGCAGCGTTGAGGACAGGGCTGGAGCCAAAAACATTCAGTACTTC